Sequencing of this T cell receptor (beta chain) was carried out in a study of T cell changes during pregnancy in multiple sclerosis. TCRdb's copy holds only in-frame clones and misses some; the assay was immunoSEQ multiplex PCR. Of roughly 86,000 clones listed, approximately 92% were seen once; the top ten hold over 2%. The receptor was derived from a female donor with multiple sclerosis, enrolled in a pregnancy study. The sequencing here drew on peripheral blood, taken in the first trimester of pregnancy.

The CDR3 nucleotides read TGTGCCAGTAGTAGCGGGGTCAATCAGCCCCAGCATTTT. Translated: CASSSGVNQPQHF. The chain joins TRBV19 to TRBJ1-5; D gene unclear. This CDR3 has 13 amino acids. Germline V gene data show CDR1 as LNHDA and CDR2 as SQIVND (reference sequence). Between the trimmed V and J ends, which lost 4 bases and 3 bases, there was a span of 7 bases.